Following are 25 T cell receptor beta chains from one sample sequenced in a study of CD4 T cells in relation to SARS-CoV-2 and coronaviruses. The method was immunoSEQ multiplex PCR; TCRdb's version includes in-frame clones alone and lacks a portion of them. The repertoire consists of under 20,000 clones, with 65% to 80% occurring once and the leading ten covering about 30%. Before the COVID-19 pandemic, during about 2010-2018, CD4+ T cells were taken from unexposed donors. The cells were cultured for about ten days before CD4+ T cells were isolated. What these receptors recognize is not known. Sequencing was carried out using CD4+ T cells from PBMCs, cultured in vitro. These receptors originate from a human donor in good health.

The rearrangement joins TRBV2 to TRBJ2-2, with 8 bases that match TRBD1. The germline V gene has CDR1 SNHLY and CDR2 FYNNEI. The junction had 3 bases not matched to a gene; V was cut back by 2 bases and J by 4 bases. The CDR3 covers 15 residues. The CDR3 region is CASSEQGAGTGELFF. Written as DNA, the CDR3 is TGTGCCAGCAGTGAACAGGGGGCCGGCACCGGGGAGCTGTTTTTT.

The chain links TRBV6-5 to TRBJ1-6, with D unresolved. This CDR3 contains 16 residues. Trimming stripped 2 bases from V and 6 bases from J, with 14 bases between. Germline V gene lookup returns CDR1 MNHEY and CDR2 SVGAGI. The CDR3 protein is CASSYEGMVGNSPLHF. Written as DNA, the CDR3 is TGTGCCAGCAGTTACGAAGGGATGGTGGGTAATTCACCCCTCCACTTT.

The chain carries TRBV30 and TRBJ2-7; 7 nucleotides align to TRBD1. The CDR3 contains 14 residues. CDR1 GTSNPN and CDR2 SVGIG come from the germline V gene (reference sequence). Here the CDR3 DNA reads TGTGCAGGACAGGAGGAGGACTGGGCCTACGAGCAGTACTTC. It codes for CAGQEEDWAYEQYF.

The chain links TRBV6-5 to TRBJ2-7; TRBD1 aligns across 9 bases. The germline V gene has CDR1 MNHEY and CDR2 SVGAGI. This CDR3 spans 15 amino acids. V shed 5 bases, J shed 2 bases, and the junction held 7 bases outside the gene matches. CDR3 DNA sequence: TGTGCCAGCAGTCAAACCGGGACAGGGCCCTACGAGCAGTACTTC. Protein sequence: CASSQTGTGPYEQYF.

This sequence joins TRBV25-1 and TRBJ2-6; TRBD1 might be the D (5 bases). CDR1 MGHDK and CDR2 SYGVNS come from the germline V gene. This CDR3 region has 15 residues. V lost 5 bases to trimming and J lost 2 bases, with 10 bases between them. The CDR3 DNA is TGTGCCAGCAGTACAAGCAGGGCTGGGGCCAACGTCCTGACTTTC. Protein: CASSTSRAGANVLTF.

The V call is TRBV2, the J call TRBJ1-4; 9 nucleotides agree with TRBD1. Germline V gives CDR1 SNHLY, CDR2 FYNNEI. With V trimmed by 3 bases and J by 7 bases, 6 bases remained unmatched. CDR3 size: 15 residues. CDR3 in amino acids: CASSDPGQGFEKLFF. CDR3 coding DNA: TGTGCCAGCAGTGACCCGGGACAGGGATTTGAAAAACTGTTTTTT.

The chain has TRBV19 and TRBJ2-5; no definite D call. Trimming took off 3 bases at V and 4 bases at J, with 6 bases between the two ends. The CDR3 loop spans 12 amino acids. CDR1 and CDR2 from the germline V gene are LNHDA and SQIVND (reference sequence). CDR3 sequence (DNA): TGTGCCAGTAGTATGACCGGAGAGACCCAGTACTTC. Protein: CASSMTGETQYF.

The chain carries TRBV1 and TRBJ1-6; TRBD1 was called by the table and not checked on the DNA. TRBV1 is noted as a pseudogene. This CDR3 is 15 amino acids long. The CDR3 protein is CTSSRDRAPFSPLHF. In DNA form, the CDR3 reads TGCACCAGCAGCCGAGACAGGGCGCCCTTTTCACCCCTCCACTTT.

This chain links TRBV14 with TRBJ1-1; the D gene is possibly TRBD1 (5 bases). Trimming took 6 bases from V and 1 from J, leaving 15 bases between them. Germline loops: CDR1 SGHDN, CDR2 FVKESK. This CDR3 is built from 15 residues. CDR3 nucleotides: TGTGCCAGCAGGTCAATGCTGGGGCCGAACACTGAAGCTTTCTTT. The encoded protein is CASRSMLGPNTEAFF.

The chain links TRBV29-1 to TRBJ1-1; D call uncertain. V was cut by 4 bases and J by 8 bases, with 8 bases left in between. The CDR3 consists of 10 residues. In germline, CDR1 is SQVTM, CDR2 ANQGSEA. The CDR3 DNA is TGCAGCGTTGGAATAGGGGAAGCTTTCTTT. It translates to CSVGIGEAFF.

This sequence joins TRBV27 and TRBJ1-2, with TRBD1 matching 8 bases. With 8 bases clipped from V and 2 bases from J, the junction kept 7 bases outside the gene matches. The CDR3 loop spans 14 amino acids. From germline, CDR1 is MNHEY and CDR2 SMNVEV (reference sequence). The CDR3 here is CASAKTGVNYGYTF. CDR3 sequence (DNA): TGTGCCAGCGCCAAGACAGGGGTAAACTATGGCTACACCTTC.

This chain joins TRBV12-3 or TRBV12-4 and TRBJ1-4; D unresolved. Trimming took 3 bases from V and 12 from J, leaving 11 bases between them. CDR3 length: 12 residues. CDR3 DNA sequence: TGTGCCAGCAGTTTCCCCGGCTCTCAACTGTTTTTT. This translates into CASSFPGSQLFF.

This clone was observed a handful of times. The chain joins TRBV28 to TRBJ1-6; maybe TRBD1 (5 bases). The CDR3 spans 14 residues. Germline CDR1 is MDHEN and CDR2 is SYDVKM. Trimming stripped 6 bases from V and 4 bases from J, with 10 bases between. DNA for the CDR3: TGTGCCAGCAGCCCGGGACCTTATAATTCACCCCTCCACTTT. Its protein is CASSPGPYNSPLHF.

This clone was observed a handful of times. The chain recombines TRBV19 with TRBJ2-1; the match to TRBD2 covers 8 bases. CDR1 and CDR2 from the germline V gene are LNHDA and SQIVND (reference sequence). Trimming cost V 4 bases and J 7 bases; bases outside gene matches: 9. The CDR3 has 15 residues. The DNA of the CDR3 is TGTGCCAGTAGTACCGGGACTAGGACAGCTAATGAGCAGTTCTTC. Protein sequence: CASSTGTRTANEQFF.

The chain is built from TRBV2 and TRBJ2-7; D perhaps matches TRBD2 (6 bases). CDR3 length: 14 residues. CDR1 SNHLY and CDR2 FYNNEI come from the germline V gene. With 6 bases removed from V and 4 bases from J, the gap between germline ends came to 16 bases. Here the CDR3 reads CASSRALGRYEQYF. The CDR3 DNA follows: TGTGCCAGCAGCCGGGCCCTAGGGAGGTACGAGCAGTACTTC.

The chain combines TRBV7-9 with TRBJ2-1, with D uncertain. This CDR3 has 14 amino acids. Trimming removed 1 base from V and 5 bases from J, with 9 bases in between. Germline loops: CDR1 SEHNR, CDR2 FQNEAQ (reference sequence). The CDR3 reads CASSLVRRHNEQFF. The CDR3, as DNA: TGTGCCAGCAGCTTAGTCCGGCGCCACAATGAGCAGTTCTTC.

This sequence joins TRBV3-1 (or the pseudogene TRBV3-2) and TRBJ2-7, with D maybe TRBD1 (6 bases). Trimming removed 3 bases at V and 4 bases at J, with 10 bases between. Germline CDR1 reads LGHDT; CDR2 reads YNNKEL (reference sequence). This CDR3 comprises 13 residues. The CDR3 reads CASSQYRVYEQYF. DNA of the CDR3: TGTGCCAGCAGCCAGTACAGGGTGTACGAGCAGTACTTC.

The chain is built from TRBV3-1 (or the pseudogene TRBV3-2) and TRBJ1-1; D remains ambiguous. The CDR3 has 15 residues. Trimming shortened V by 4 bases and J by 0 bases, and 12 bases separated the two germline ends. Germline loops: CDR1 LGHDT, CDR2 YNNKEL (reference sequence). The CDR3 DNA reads TGTGCCAGCAGCCCCCCGGCGCGGCTGAACACTGAAGCTTTCTTT. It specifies CASSPPARLNTEAFF.

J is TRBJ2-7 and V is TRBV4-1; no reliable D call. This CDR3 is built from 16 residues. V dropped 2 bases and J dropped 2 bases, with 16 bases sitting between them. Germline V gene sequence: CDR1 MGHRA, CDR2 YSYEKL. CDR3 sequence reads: CASSQSVIIPTYEQYF. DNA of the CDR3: TGCGCCAGCAGCCAAAGTGTCATCATACCAACCTACGAGCAGTACTTC.

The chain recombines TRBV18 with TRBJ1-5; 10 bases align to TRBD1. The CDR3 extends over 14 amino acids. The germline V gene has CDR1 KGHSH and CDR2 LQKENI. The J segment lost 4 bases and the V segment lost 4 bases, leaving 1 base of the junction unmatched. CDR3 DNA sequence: TGTGCCAGCTCACTGGACAGGGGGAATCAGCCCCAGCATTTT. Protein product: CASSLDRGNQPQHF.

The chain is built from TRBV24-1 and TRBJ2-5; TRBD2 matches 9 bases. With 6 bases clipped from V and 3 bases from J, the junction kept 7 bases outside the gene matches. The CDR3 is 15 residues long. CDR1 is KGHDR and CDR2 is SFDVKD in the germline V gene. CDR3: CATSRPGLAEETQYF. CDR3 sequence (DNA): TGTGCCACCAGTAGACCGGGACTAGCTGAAGAGACCCAGTACTTC.

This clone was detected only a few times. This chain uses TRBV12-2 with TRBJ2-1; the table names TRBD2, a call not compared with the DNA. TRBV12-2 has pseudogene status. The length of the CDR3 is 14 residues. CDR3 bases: TGTGCAAGTCGCCCCACCCTTAGCGGGAATGAGCAGTTCTTC. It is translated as CASRPTLSGNEQFF.

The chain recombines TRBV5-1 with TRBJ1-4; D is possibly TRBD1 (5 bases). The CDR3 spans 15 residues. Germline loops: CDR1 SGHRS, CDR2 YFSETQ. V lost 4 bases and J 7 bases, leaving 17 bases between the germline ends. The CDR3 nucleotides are TGCGCCAGCAGCGAAGACAGCTCTTTGCGTGAAAAACTGTTTTTT. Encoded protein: CASSEDSSLREKLFF.

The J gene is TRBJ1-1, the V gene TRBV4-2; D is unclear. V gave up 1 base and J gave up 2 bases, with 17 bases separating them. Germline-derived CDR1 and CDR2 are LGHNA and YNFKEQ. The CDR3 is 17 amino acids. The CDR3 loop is CASSQGVSPMQNTEAFF. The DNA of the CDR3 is TGTGCCAGCAGCCAAGGGGTCAGCCCAATGCAAAACACTGAAGCTTTCTTT.

CDR3 in DNA: TGCAGTGCTATCTGGGCGAGCGAGCAGTACTTC. This sequence encodes CSAIWASEQYF. V gene TRBV20-1 combines with J gene TRBJ2-7; D unresolved. The CDR3 sequence is 11 residues long. In germline, CDR1 is DFQATT, CDR2 SNEGSKA (reference sequence). The ends were cut back, 4 bases at V and 6 bases at J, with 10 bases in the middle.